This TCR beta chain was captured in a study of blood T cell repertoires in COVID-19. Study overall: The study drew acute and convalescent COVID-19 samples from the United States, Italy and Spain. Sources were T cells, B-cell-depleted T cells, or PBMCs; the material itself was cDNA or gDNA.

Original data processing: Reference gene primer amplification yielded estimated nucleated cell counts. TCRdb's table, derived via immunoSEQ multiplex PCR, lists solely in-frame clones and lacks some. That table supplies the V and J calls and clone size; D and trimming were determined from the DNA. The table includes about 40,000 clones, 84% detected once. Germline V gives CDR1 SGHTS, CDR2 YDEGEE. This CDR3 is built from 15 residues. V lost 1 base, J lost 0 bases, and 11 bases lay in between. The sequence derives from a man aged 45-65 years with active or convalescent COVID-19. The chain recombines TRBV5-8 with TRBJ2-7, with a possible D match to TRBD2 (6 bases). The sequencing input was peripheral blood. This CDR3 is CASSLRGYSSYEQYF. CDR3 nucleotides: TGTGCCAGCAGCTTGCGGGGGTACTCCTCCTACGAGCAGTACTTC.